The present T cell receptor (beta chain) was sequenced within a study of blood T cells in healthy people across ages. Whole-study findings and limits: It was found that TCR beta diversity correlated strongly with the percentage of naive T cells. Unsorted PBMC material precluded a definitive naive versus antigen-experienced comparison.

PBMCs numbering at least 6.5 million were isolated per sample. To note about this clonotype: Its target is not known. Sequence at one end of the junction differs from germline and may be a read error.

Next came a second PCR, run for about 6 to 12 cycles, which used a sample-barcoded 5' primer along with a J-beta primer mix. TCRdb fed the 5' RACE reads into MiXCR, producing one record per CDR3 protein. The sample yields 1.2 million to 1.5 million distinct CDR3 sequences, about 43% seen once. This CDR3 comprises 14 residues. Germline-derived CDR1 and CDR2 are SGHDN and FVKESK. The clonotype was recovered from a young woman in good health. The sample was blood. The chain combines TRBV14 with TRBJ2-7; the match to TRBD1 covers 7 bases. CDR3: CAGSQVPGGYEQYF. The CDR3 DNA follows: TGTGCCGGCAGCCAAGTGCCAGGGGGCTACGAGCAGTACTTC.